This T cell receptor (beta chain) originates from a study of T cell responses to AZD1222 COVID-19 vaccine. Overall study: Both about-4-week and about-12-week second-dose recipients were combined.

Losses at the gene ends were 10 bases for V and 0 bases for J; bases not matched to a gene: 12. The germline gives CDR1 LGHDT, CDR2 YNNKEL (reference sequence). The CDR3 has 16 amino acids. Data came from immunoSEQ multiplex PCR; TCRdb stores just in-frame clones and leaves some out. The sample shows more than 150,000 clones, almost 95% of them seen only once. This chain uses TRBV3-1 (or the pseudogene TRBV3-2) with TRBJ1-3, with TRBD1 matching 7 bases. Here the sequenced sample was peripheral blood, taken on day 0 of AZD1222 vaccination. This TCR was sampled from an adult in good health. The CDR3 loop is CAKRETGPNSGNTIYF. DNA of the CDR3: TGTGCCAAAAGAGAGACAGGGCCAAACTCTGGAAACACCATATATTTT.